These 5 T cell receptor beta chains were sequenced from one sample in a study of CXCR3-negative and CXCR3-positive naive CD8 T cells. The study's findings and limits: TRB CDR3s were more hydrophobic in CXCR3-positive than in CXCR3-negative naive cells.

No cognate antigen is known for these TCRs. Researchers prepared the TRB cDNA libraries using 5' RACE with UMI labels. From its re-call of the 5' RACE reads, TCRdb lists each CDR3 protein once, without DNA. This sample lists 50,000 to 65,000 distinct CDR3 sequences; its ten largest clones have around 0.8%. Material: naive CXCR3+ CD8+ T cells from blood. As for subset: CD45RO-CCR7+CD27+CD95- naive CD8+ T cells expressing CXCR3 (TNR3+). These receptors originate from a human donor in good health. Some clones in this sample may be carry-over from other donors' samples.

The V and J genes are TRBV25-1 and TRBJ1-2; TCRdb selects TRBD1, and the lack of DNA leaves this call unchecked. There are 13 residues in the CDR3. Germline lookup yields CDR1 MGHDK and CDR2 SYGVNS. The CDR3 reads CASSEWAGDGYTF.

V is TRBV5-1 and J is TRBJ2-5; absent DNA, TCRdb's TRBD1 call cannot be checked. The germline V gene encodes CDR1 SGHRS and CDR2 YFSETQ. This CDR3 has 14 amino acids. The CDR3 protein is CASSLTGVQETQYF.

The chain links TRBV7-9 to TRBJ2-4; the TCRdb D gene call, TRBD1, has no DNA to confirm it. CDR3 length: 16 residues. Germline assignment: CDR1 SEHNR and CDR2 FQNEAQ (reference sequence). The CDR3 region is CASSPFDQGSKNIQYF.

This sequence joins TRBV5-6 and TRBJ2-7. The CDR3 covers 14 residues. Germline values: CDR1 SGHDT, CDR2 YYEEEE. The CDR3 spells CASSLYTTNYEQYF.

The V and J genes are TRBV7-6 and TRBJ2-2; TCRdb's assignment of TRBD1 cannot be checked, as there is no DNA. Germline V gene lookup returns CDR1 SGHVS and CDR2 FNYEAQ. This CDR3 is built from 15 residues. Here the CDR3 reads CASRSGHQNTGELFF.